The next 27 T cell receptor beta chains were all read from a single sample in a study of CD8+ T cells in alopecia areata. RNA was isolated and reverse transcribed to cDNA, the sequencing template. The assay was immunoSEQ multiplex PCR, and TCRdb's table has in-frame clones only and misses some. The sample lists approximately 82,000 clones; just over 50% were seen once. Sequenced: NKG2D-high CD8+ T cells sorted from blood. All receptors come from a human donor with alopecia areata.

In its sample, this clone was seen a few times. This chain uses TRBV28 with TRBJ2-7, with a possible D match to TRBD2 (6 bases). The germline V gene has CDR1 MDHEN and CDR2 SYDVKM. The CDR3 is made up of 16 amino acids. Deletions cut 4 bases from V and 0 bases from J, with 16 bases between. CDR3 sequence: CASSSPREAYSYEQYF. CDR3 in DNA: TGTGCCAGCAGTTCACCCAGGGAGGCCTACTCCTACGAGCAGTACTTC.

The chain recombines TRBV7-9 with TRBJ2-5; tentatively, D is TRBD2 (6 bases). V was shortened by 3 bases and J by 4 bases, with 15 bases between the two germline ends. The CDR3 is 15 amino acids. CDR1 and CDR2 from the germline V gene are SEHNR and FQNEAQ (reference sequence). Here the CDR3 reads CASSFLSEGIETQYF. As DNA, the CDR3 is TGTGCCAGCAGCTTCCTATCGGAGGGGATAGAGACCCAGTACTTC.

The rearrangement joins TRBV2 to TRBJ2-5, with 9 bases that match TRBD2. Germline lookup yields CDR1 SNHLY and CDR2 FYNNEI. This CDR3 is 14 amino acids long. V lost 8 bases to trimming and J lost 6 bases; unmatched junction nucleotides: 10. The CDR3 spells CASEPGGGAQTQYF. In nucleotides, the CDR3 is TGTGCCAGCGAACCGGGCGGGGGGGCCCAGACCCAGTACTTC.

The V and J genes are TRBV6-5 and TRBJ2-5; D is perhaps TRBD2 (5 bases). Trimming removed 6 bases at V and 3 bases at J, with 11 bases between. Germline V CDR1 and CDR2: MNHEY, SVGAGI. The CDR3 consists of 13 residues. DNA for the CDR3: TGTGCCAGCAGCCTTAACGGGGAAGAGACCCAGTACTTC. It translates to CASSLNGEETQYF.

J is TRBJ2-3 and V is TRBV11-2; no clear D gene. The V gene lost 7 bases and the J gene lost 4 bases, with 6 bases spanning the gap. Germline assignment: CDR1 SGHAT and CDR2 FQNNGV. This CDR3 is 11 amino acids long. The CDR3 DNA follows: TGTGCCAGCACCCTATCAGATACGCAGTATTTT. Its translation: CASTLSDTQYF. The variable domain in full, with the rest retrieved from reference TRBV11-2 and TRBJ2-3, is EAGVAQSPRYKIIEKRQSVAFWCNPISGHATLYWYQQILGQGPKLLIQFQNNGVVDDSQLPKDRFSAERLKGVDSTLKIQPAKLEDSAVYLCASTLSDTQYFGPGTRLTVL.

This clone was seen a handful of times. The chain is built from TRBV28 and TRBJ2-5; 7 bases fit TRBD2. The ends lost 3 bases at V and 5 bases at J; junction bases unmatched: 12. The CDR3 contains 16 residues. Germline lookup yields CDR1 MDHEN and CDR2 SYDVKM. The CDR3: CASSLKAGEGWETQYF. The DNA for the CDR3 is TGTGCCAGCAGTTTGAAGGCTGGGGAGGGGTGGGAGACCCAGTACTTC.

The gene calls are TRBV20-1 and TRBJ2-7; the D is unclear. The ends were cut back, 7 bases at V and 3 bases at J, with 10 bases in the middle. CDR3 length: 11 amino acids. Germline CDR1 reads DFQATT; CDR2 reads SNEGSKA (reference sequence). Here the CDR3 DNA reads TGCAGTGTTGTGGTAGGCTACGAGCAGTACTTC. Translating it yields CSVVVGYEQYF.

This clone was seen once. The V call is TRBV6-5, the J call TRBJ2-7, with D perhaps matching TRBD1 (5 bases). V gave up 2 bases and J gave up 6 bases, with 8 bases separating them. Looked up from germline, CDR1 is MNHEY and CDR2 is SVGAGI. The CDR3 contains 12 residues. The CDR3 is CASSYRGSEQYF. The CDR3 DNA follows: TGTGCCAGCAGTTACAGGGGAAGCGAGCAGTACTTC.

V and J are TRBV14 and TRBJ2-3, with 7 bases identical to TRBD2. Germline V gene lookup returns CDR1 SGHDN and CDR2 FVKESK. The CDR3 is made up of 16 amino acids. V trimming: 0 bases; J trimming: 5 bases; junction bases outside the gene matches: 8. DNA of the CDR3: TGTGCCAGCAGCCAAGATCCGCGGGAGTACGGAGATACGCAGTATTTT. This codes for CASSQDPREYGDTQYF.

This clone was seen repeatedly, ten times or more. The CDR3 spells CSTSTDTQYF. CDR3 DNA: TGCAGTACAAGCACAGATACGCAGTATTTT. This chain connects TRBV20-1 to TRBJ2-3; D unclear. Germline CDR1 reads DFQATT; CDR2 reads SNEGSKA (reference sequence). The germline V and J ends were trimmed by 8 bases and 0 bases, with 3 bases remaining between them. This CDR3 contains 10 residues.

The gene calls are TRBV9 and TRBJ2-7; 14 nucleotides agree with TRBD2. The CDR3 sequence is 17 residues long. The junction had 6 bases not matched to a gene; V was cut back by 4 bases and J by 0 bases. CDR1 SGDLS and CDR2 YYNGEE come from the germline V gene. CDR3: CASSPGTSGSVSYEQYF. In DNA form, the CDR3 reads TGTGCCAGCAGCCCCGGGACTAGCGGGAGTGTCTCCTACGAGCAGTACTTC. The complete variable domain, with remaining parts taken from reference TRBV9 and TRBJ2-7, reads DSGVTQTPKHLITATGQRVTLRCSPRSGDLSVYWYQQSLDQGLQFLIQYYNGEERAKGNILERFSAQQFPDLHSELNLSSLELGDSALYFCASSPGTSGSVSYEQYFGPGTRLTVT.

The chain joins TRBV29-1 to TRBJ2-3, with 8 bases that match TRBD2. The CDR3 runs to 13 residues. The germline V gene encodes CDR1 SQVTM and CDR2 ANQGSEA. The V segment lost 6 bases and the J segment 3 bases; nucleotides outside the gene matches: 5. The DNA of the CDR3 is TGCAGCGTCCCGGGACTAGAAACAGATACGCAGTATTTT. Encoded protein: CSVPGLETDTQYF.

The genes are TRBV7-9 and TRBJ2-7; 9 bases are a match to TRBD1. The CDR3 has 15 amino acids. The V gene end was trimmed by 4 bases and the J gene end by 5 bases; junction bases not matched to a gene: 9. CDR1 is SEHNR and CDR2 is FQNEAQ in the germline V gene (reference sequence). The DNA of the CDR3 is TGTGCCAGCAGCTCCCTCGACAGGGGGATGAACGAGCAGTACTTC. Encoded protein: CASSSLDRGMNEQYF.

The chain combines TRBV4-1 with TRBJ2-5; a weak D match, TRBD1 (6 bases). The CDR3 extends over 16 amino acids. Germline V gene data show CDR1 as MGHRA and CDR2 as YSYEKL. The V and J ends lost 2 bases and 3 bases respectively, with 16 bases between them. The CDR3 region is CASSQPRRGTKETQYF. The CDR3 DNA follows: TGCGCCAGCAGCCAACCCCGAAGGGGGACGAAAGAGACCCAGTACTTC.

This chain uses TRBV28 with TRBJ2-5; 9 bases map to TRBD2. With V trimmed by 6 bases and J by 5 bases, 16 bases remained unmatched. Germline CDR1 and CDR2: MDHEN and SYDVKM. This CDR3 spans 17 amino acids. The CDR3 sequence: CASSPVLAGGPRETQYF. In nucleotides, the CDR3 is TGTGCCAGCAGCCCTGTTTTGGCGGGAGGGCCTAGGGAGACCCAGTACTTC.

This chain links TRBV27 with TRBJ1-4; weak D call: TRBD1 (5 bases). The V gene's germline CDR1 is MNHEY and CDR2 SMNVEV (reference sequence). Trimming shortened V by 4 bases and J by 8 bases, and 11 bases separated the two germline ends. This CDR3 is built from 13 residues. CDR3 nucleotides: TGTGCCAGCAGTTCCGCGGGGGACGAAAAACTGTTTTTT. Its protein product is CASSSAGDEKLFF.

J is TRBJ2-2 and V is TRBV11-2; D gene unclear. The CDR3 loop spans 12 amino acids. The germline V gene encodes CDR1 SGHAT and CDR2 FQNNGV. Trimming removed 1 base at V and 9 bases at J, with 6 bases between. CDR3 sequence: CASSLVNWELFF. The CDR3 bases are TGTGCCAGCAGCTTAGTAAACTGGGAGCTGTTTTTT.

The J gene is TRBJ2-1, the V gene TRBV27; 8 bases agree with TRBD2. Trimming removed 8 bases from V and 5 bases from J; junction bases left unmatched: 17. CDR3 size: 17 residues. The germline V gene has CDR1 MNHEY and CDR2 SMNVEV (reference sequence). The CDR3: CASSTLSGAIVNNEQFF. The CDR3 coding sequence is TGTGCCAGCTCAACCCTTAGCGGGGCGATAGTAAACAATGAGCAGTTCTTC.

This clone was recorded a few times. V gene TRBV29-1 combines with J gene TRBJ2-7; the match to TRBD2 covers 11 bases. Losses at the gene ends were 0 bases for V and 4 bases for J; bases not matched to a gene: 5. Germline V gene sequence: CDR1 SQVTM, CDR2 ANQGSEA. The CDR3 loop spans 15 amino acids. The DNA for the CDR3 is TGCAGCGTTGAAGATGGGATAGCGGGAGGGTACGAGCAGTACTTC. Its protein is CSVEDGIAGGYEQYF.

In its sample, this clone was seen a few times. This chain links TRBV5-1 with TRBJ2-1; D is possibly TRBD2 (5 bases). Trimming left V 0 bases short and J 7 bases short, with 11 bases between. CDR1 and CDR2 from the germline V gene are SGHRS and YFSETQ. CDR3 length: 14 residues. CDR3 sequence: CASSLVGDRNEQFF. In nucleotides, the CDR3 is TGCGCCAGCAGCTTGGTCGGGGATCGGAATGAGCAGTTCTTC. The full variable domain, with the rest looked up from reference TRBV5-1 and TRBJ2-1, is KAGVTQTPRYLIKTRGQQVTLSCSPISGHRSVSWYQQTPGQGLQFLFEYFSETQRNKGNFPGRFSGRQFSNSRSEMNVSTLELGDSALYLCASSLVGDRNEQFFGPGTRLTVL.

The chain carries TRBV5-1 and TRBJ2-7; tentative D call: TRBD2 (5 bases). The CDR3 has 15 amino acids. V was clipped by 0 bases and J by 2 bases, with 12 bases between them. CDR1 and CDR2 (germline): SGHRS, YFSETQ. The CDR3 coding sequence is TGCGCCAGCAGCTTGGGATTTGCGGGCACCTACGAGCAGTACTTC. Translated, it gives CASSLGFAGTYEQYF.

This clone was counted between two and nine times. This sequence joins TRBV6-5 and TRBJ2-7; D uncertain. The CDR3 has 11 residues. The germline V and J ends were trimmed by 4 bases and 7 bases, with 8 bases remaining between them. CDR1 and CDR2 from the germline V gene are MNHEY and SVGAGI. The CDR3 here is CASSFPGEQYF. The CDR3 coding sequence is TGTGCCAGCAGTTTCCCCGGAGAGCAGTACTTC.

This chain uses TRBV30 with TRBJ1-2; D uncertain. CDR3 length equals 15 residues. Germline V gene sequence: CDR1 GTSNPN, CDR2 SVGIG (reference sequence). Between the trimmed V and J ends, which lost 1 base and 4 bases, there was a span of 16 bases. CDR3 DNA: TGTGCCTGGAGTGCAGCTTCGACATCGGCCTATGGCTACACCTTC. Translation: CAWSAASTSAYGYTF.

This clone was found a few times. Distinct nucleotide sequences in the sample also encode this CDR3. The chain has TRBV29-1 and TRBJ2-3; D could derive from TRBD1 or TRBD2 (5 bases each). The germline V gene has CDR1 SQVTM and CDR2 ANQGSEA. Trimming shortened V by 1 base and J by 2 bases, and 7 bases separated the two germline ends. CDR3 length: 13 amino acids. CDR3 coding DNA: TGCAGCGTTGAAGTGGGGACCACAGATACGCAGTATTTT. Its translation is CSVEVGTTDTQYF.

V is TRBV20-1 and J is TRBJ1-2, with D possibly TRBD1 on 6 matching bases. The germline V gene has CDR1 DFQATT and CDR2 SNEGSKA (reference sequence). CDR3 length equals 11 residues. Trimming took off 6 bases at V and 8 bases at J, with 13 bases between the two ends. This CDR3 is CSANYRDGYTF. The CDR3 nucleotides are TGCAGTGCGAATTACAGGGACGGCTACACCTTC.

Only a few counts were recorded for this clone. The chain couples TRBV29-1 to TRBJ1-2; no definite D call. Germline CDR1 is SQVTM and CDR2 is ANQGSEA. CDR3 length: 11 residues. V dropped 7 bases and J dropped 3 bases, with 9 bases sitting between them. For the CDR3, the DNA is TGCAGCGCTGACACCGACTATGGCTACACCTTC. Protein product: CSADTDYGYTF.

This clone has just a few counts. The chain recombines TRBV25-1 with TRBJ2-1, with unresolved D. V was pared by 2 bases and J by 12 bases, with 8 bases between. CDR3 size: 11 residues. CDR1 MGHDK and CDR2 SYGVNS come from the germline V gene. The CDR3 nucleotides read TGTGCCAGCAGTGAAGGAACTGTGCAGTTCTTC. Residues: CASSEGTVQFF. Variable domain in full (rest from reference TRBV25-1 and TRBJ2-1): EADIYQTPRYLVIGTGKKITLECSQTMGHDKMYWYQQDPGMELHLIHYSYGVNSTEKGDLSSESTVSRIRTEHFPLTLESARPSHTSQYLCASSEGTVQFFGPGTRLTVL.